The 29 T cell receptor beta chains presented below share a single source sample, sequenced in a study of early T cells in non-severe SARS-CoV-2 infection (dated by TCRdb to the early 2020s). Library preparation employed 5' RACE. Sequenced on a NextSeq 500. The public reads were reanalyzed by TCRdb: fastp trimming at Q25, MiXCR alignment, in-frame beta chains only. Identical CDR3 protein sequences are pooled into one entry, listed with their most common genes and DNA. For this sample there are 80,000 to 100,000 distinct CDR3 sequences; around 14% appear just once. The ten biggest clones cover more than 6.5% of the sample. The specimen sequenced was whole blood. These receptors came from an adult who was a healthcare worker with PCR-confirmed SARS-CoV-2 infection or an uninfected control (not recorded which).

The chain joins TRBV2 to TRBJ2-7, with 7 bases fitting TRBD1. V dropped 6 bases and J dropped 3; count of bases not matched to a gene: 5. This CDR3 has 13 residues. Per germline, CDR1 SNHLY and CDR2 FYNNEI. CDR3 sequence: CASSRDRYYEQYF. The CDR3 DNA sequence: TGTGCCAGCAGCAGGGACAGATACTACGAGCAGTACTTC.

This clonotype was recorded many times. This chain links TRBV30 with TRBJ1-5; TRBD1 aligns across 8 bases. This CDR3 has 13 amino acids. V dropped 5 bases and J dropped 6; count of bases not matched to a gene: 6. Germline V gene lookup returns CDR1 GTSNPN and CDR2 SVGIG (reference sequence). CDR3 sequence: CAWATGGSQPQHF. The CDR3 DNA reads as TGTGCCTGGGCCACAGGGGGAAGTCAGCCCCAGCATTTT.

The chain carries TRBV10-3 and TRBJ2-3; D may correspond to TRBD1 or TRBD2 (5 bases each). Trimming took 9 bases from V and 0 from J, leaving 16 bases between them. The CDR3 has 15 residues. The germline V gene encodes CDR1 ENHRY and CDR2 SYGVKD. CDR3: CAIGTGSASTDTQYF. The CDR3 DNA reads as TGTGCCATTGGGACGGGATCAGCCAGCACAGATACGCAGTATTTT.

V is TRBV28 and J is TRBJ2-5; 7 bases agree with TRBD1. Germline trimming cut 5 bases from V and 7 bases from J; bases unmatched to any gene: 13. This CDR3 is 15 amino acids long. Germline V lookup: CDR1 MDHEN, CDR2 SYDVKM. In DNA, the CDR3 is TGTGCCAGCAGTCCACCGGGACAGCGCATGGGGACCCAGTACTTC. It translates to CASSPPGQRMGTQYF.

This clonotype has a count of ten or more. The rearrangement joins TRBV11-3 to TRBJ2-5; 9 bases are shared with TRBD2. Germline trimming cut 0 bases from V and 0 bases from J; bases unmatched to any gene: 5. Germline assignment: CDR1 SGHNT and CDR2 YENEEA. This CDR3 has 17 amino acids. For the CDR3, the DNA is TGTGCCAGCAGCTTAGATATCCTAGCGGGGTACCAAGAGACCCAGTACTTC. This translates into CASSLDILAGYQETQYF.

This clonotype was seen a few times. CDR3 bases: TGTGCCAGCAGCTCGAACCTAGCGGGAACGGGGTACGAGCAGTACTTC. Its protein is CASSSNLAGTGYEQYF. The chain combines TRBV7-9 with TRBJ2-7; TRBD2 matches 9 bases. Trimming removed 4 bases from V and 4 bases from J; junction bases left unmatched: 11. Germline lookup yields CDR1 SEHNR and CDR2 FQNEAQ (reference sequence). The CDR3 length is 16 residues.

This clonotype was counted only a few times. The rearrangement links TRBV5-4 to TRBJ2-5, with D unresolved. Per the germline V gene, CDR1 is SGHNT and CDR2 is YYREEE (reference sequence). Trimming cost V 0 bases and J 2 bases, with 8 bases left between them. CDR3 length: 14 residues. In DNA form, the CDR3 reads TGTGCCAGCAGCTTGGCCGGGCTGCAAGAGACCCAGTACTTC. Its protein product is CASSLAGLQETQYF.

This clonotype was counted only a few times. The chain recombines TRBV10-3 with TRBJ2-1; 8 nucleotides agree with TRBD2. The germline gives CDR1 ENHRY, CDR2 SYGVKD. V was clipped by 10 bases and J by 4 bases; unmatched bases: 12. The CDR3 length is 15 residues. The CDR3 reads CANKREGVGYNEQFF. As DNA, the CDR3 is TGTGCCAACAAACGGGAGGGCGTCGGTTACAATGAGCAGTTCTTC.

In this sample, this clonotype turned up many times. The CDR3 region has the DNA TGCAGTGCTAGCCCCAAGCGGGGGCGCACAGATACGCAGTATTTT. Translation: CSASPKRGRTDTQYF. The rearrangement uses TRBV20-1 and TRBJ2-3, with TRBD2 matching over 8 bases. V shed 3 bases and J 1 base; nucleotides not matched to a gene: 6. CDR1 is DFQATT, CDR2 SNEGSKA, per germline (reference sequence). The CDR3 has 15 amino acids.

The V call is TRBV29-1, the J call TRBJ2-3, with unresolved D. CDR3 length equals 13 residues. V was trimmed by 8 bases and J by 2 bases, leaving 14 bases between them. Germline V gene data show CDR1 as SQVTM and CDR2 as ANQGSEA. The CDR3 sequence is CSPSHRTTDTQYF. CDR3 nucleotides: TGCAGCCCATCCCACCGGACCACAGATACGCAGTATTTT.

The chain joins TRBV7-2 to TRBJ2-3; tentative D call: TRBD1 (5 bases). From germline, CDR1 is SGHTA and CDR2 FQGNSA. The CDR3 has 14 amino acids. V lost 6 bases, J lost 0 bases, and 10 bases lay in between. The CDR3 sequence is CASSSDKSTDTQYF. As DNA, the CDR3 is TGTGCCAGCAGTTCGGACAAGAGCACAGATACGCAGTATTTT.

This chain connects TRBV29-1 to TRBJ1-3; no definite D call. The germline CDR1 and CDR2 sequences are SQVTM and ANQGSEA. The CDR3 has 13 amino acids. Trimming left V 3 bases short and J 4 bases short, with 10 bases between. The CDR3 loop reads CSVEGDQGNTIYF. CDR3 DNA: TGCAGCGTTGAGGGCGACCAGGGAAACACCATATATTTT. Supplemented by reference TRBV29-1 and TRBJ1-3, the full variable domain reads SAVISQKPSRDICQRGTSLTIQCQVDSQVTMMFWYRQQPGQSLTLIATANQGSEATYESGFVIDKFPISRPNLTFSTLTVSNMSPEDSSIYLCSVEGDQGNTIYFGEGSWLTVV.

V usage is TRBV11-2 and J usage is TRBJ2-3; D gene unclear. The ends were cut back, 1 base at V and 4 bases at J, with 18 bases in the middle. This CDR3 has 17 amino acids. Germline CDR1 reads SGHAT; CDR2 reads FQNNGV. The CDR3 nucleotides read TGTGCCAGCAGCTTAGTTTCTTTCTCCAAAGGCTCAGATACGCAGTATTTT. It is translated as CASSLVSFSKGSDTQYF.

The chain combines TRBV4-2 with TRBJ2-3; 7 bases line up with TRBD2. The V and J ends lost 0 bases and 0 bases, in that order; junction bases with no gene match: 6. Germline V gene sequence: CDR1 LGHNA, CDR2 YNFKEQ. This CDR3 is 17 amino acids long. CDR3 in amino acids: CASSQESSGDSTDTQYF. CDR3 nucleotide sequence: TGTGCCAGCAGCCAAGAGTCCAGCGGGGATAGCACAGATACGCAGTATTTT.

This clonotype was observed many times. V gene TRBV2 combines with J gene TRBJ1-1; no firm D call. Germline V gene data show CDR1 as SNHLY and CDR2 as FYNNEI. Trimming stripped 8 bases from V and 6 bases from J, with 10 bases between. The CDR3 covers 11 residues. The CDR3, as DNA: TGTGCCAGCTATGCTGGGCCTGAAGCTTTCTTT. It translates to CASYAGPEAFF.

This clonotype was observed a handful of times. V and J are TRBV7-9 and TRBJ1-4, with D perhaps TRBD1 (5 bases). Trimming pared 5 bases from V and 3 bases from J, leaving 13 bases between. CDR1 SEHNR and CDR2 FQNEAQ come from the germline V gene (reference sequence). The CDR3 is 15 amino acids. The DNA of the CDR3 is TGTGCCAGCAGCGTCCCTGGGACCGCTAATGAAAAACTGTTTTTT. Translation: CASSVPGTANEKLFF.

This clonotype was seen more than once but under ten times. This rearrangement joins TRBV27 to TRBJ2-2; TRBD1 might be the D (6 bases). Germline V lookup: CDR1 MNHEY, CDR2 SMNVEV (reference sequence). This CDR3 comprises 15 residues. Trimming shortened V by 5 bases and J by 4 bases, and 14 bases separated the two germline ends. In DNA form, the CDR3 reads TGTGCCAGCAGTAAAAGGACAGTCGCCACCGGGGAGCTGTTTTTT. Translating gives CASSKRTVATGELFF.

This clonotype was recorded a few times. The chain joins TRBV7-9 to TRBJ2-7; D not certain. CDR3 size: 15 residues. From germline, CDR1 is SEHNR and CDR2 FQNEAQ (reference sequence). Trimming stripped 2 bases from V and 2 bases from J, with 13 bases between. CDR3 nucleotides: TGTGCCAGCAGCTTAAGGTTCGAGAGTACCTACGAGCAGTACTTC. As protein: CASSLRFESTYEQYF.

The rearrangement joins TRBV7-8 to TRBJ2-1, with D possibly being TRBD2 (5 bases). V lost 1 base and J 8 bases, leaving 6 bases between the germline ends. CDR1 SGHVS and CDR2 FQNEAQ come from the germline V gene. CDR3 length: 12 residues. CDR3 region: CASSLGSDEQFF. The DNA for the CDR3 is TGTGCCAGCAGCTTAGGTAGCGATGAGCAGTTCTTC. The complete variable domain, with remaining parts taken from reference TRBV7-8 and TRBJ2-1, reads GAGVSQSPRYKVAKRGQDVALRCDPISGHVSLFWYQQALGQGPEFLTYFQNEAQLDKSGLPSDRFFAERPEGSVSTLKIQRTQQEDSAVYLCASSLGSDEQFFGPGTRLTVL.

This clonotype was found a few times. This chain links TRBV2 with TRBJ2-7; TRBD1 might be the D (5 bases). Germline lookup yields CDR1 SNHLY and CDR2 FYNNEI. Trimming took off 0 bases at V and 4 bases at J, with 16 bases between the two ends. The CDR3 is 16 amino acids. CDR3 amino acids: CASSEAGVASLYEQYF. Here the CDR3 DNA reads TGTGCCAGCAGTGAAGCAGGGGTAGCCTCCTTGTACGAGCAGTACTTC.

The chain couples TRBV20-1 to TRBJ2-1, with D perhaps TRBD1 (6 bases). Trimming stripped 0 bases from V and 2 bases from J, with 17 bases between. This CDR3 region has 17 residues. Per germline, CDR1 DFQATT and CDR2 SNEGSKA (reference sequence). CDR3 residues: CSAREAVWQGPYNEQFF. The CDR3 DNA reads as TGCAGTGCTAGAGAGGCGGTGTGGCAGGGGCCCTACAATGAGCAGTTCTTC.

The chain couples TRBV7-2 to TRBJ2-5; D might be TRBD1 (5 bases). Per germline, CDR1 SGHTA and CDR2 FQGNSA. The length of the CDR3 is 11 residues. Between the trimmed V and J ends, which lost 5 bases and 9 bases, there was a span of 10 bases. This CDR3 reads CASSTIGAQYF. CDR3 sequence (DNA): TGTGCCAGCAGCACCATAGGGGCCCAGTACTTC. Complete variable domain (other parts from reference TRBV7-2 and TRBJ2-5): GAGVSQSPSNKVTEKGKDVELRCDPISGHTALYWYRQSLGQGLEFLIYFQGNSAPDKSGLPSDRFSAERTGGSVSTLTIQRTQQEDSAVYLCASSTIGAQYFGPGTRLLVL.

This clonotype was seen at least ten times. This CDR3 is CASSPRPGTNSYNEQFF. As DNA, the CDR3 is TGTGCCAGCAGCCCCCGTCCCGGGACGAACTCCTACAATGAGCAGTTCTTC. The genes are TRBV7-3 and TRBJ2-1, with D perhaps assigned TRBD1 or TRBD2 (5 bases each). This CDR3 comprises 17 residues. Per germline, CDR1 SGHTA and CDR2 FQGTGA. Trimming left V 5 bases short and J 0 bases short, with 17 bases between. Supplemented by reference TRBV7-3 and TRBJ2-1, the full variable domain reads GAGVSQTPSNKVTEKGKYVELRCDPISGHTALYWYRQSLGQGPEFLIYFQGTGAADDSGLPNDRFFAVRPEGSVSTLKIQRTERGDSAVYLCASSPRPGTNSYNEQFFGPGTRLTVL.

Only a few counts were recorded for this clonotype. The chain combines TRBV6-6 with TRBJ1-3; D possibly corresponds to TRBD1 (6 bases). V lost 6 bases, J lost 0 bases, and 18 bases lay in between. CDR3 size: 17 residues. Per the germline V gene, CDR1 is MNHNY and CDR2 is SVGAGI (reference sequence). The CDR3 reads CASRAGAGGGSGNTIYF. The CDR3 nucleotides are TGTGCCAGCAGAGCCGGAGCTGGAGGGGGCTCTGGAAACACCATATATTTT.

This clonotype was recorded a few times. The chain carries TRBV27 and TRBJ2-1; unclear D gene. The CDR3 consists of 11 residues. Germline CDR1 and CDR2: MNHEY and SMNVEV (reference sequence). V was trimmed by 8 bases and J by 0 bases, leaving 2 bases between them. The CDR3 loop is CASGSYNEQFF. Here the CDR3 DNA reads TGTGCCAGCGGCTCCTACAATGAGCAGTTCTTC.

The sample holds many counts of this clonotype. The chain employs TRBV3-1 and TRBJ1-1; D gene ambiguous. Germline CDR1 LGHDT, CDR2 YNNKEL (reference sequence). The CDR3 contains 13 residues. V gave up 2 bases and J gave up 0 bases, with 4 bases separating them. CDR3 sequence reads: CASSQQVNTEAFF. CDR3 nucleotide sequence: TGTGCCAGCAGCCAACAGGTGAACACTGAAGCTTTCTTT.

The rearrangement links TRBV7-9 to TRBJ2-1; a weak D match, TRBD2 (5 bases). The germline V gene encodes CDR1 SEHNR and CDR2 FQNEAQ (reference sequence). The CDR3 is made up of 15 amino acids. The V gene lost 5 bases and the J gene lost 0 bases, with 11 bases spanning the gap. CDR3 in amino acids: CASSPRGSSYNEQFF. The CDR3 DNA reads TGTGCCAGCAGCCCCCGGGGAAGCTCCTACAATGAGCAGTTCTTC.

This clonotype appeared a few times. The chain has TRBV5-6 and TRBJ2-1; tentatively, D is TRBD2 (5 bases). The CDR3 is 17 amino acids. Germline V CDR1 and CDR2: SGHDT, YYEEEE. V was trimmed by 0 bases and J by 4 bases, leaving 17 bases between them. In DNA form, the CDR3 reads TGTGCCAGCAGCTTGGCATCGGTAGCGACCATATACAATGAGCAGTTCTTC. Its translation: CASSLASVATIYNEQFF.

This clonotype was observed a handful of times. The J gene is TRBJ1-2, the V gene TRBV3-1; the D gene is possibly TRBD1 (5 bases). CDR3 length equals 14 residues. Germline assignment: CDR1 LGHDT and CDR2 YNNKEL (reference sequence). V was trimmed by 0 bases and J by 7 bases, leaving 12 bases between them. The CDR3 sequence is CASSQDWDGRGYTF. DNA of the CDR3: TGTGCCAGCAGCCAAGATTGGGACGGGCGTGGCTACACCTTC.